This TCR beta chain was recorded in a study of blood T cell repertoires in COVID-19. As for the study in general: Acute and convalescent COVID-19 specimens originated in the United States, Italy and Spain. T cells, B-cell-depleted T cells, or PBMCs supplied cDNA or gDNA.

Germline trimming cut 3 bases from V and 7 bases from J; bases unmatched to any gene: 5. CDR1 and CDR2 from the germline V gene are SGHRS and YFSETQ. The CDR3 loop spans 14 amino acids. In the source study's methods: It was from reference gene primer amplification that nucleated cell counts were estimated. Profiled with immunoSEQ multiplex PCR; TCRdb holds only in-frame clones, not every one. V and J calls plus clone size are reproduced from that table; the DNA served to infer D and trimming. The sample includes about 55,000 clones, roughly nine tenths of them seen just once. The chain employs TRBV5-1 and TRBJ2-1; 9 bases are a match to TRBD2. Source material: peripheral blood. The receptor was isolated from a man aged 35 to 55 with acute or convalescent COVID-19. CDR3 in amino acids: CASSSLAGPNEQFF. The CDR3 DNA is TGCGCCAGCAGCTCCCTAGCGGGACCTAATGAGCAGTTCTTC.